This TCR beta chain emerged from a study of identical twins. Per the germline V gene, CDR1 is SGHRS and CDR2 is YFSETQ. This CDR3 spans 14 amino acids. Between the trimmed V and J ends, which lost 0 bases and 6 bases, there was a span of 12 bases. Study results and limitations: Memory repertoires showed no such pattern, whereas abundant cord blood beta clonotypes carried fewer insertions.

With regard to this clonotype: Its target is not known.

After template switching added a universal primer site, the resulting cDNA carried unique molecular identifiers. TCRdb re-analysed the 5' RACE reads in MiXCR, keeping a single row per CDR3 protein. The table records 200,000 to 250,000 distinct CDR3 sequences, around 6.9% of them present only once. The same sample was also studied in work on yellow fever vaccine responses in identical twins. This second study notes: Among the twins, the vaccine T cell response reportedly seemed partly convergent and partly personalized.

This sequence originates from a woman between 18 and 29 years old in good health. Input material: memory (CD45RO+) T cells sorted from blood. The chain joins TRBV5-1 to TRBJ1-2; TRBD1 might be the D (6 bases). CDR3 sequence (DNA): TGCGCCAGCAGCTTGGGGCAGGGGATCCATGGCTACACCTTC. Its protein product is CASSLGQGIHGYTF.